A selection of T cell receptor beta chains follows, all from one sample in a study of T-cell reconstitution after alpha-beta-depleted transplantation in children. A single record per CDR3 protein comes from TCRdb applying MiXCR to the PCR reads. The data contain some 340,000 distinct CDR3 sequences, 9% to 12% of them seen just once; the ten biggest clones take up roughly 2.5%. The sequencing used PBMCs from the stem cell graft donor, collected from the stem cell graft. The receptors were sampled from a human donor who donated a stem cell graft to a child with acute lymphoblastic leukemia. The CDR3 runs from the conserved cysteine through the conserved F or W. D genes are given only for firm matches. Clone size is not always given. Where it is, it says once, few, many or a class for expanded clones.

few	TRBJ1-5	TRBV27	.	CASSLGRYSNQPQHF	TGTGCCAGCAGCCTAGGACGTTATAGCAATCAGCCCCAGCATTTT
.	TRBJ2-1	TRBV4-2	TRBD2	CASSQELGSDEREPYNEQFF	TGTGCCAGCAGCCAAGAACTAGGGTCTGACGAGCGGGAACCTTACAATGAGCAGTTCTTC
.	TRBJ2-5	TRBV7-8	TRBD2	CASSLGLAVAAYQETQYF	TGTGCCAGCAGCTTAGGACTAGCGGTAGCCGCGTACCAAGAGACCCAGTACTTC
once	TRBJ2-7	TRBV7-8	.	CASSFLSQPDEQYF	TGTGCCAGCAGCTTCCTGAGTCAGCCCGACGAGCAGTACTTC
many	TRBJ1-1	TRBV5-1	.	CASSTSGGNTEAFF	TGCGCCAGCAGCACCTCGGGAGGGAACACTGAAGCTTTCTTT
few	TRBJ2-5	TRBV7-8	.	CASSRGPVQETQYF	TGTGCCAGCAGCCGTGGACCGGTGCAAGAGACCCAGTACTTC
many	TRBJ1-4	TRBV5-6	.	CASSLGAGEKLFF	TGTGCCAGCAGCTTGGGGGCAGGTGAAAAACTGTTTTTT
few	TRBJ2-3	TRBV19	TRBD2	CASSDGFRTSGRARTQYF	TGTGCCAGTAGTGACGGATTTAGGACTAGCGGGAGGGCCCGTACGCAGTATTTT
few	TRBJ2-5	TRBV7-9	.	CASSLEWTVQETQYF	TGTGCCAGCAGCTTAGAGTGGACAGTTCAAGAGACCCAGTACTTC
once	TRBJ2-7	TRBV28	.	CASNMGVAEQYF	TGTGCCAGCAATATGGGGGTTGCAGAGCAGTACTTC
.	TRBJ2-2	TRBV7-9	.	CASLGAAPNTGELFF	TGTGCCAGCTTAGGGGCAGCTCCCAACACCGGGGAGCTGTTTTTT
many	TRBJ2-3	TRBV5-1	.	CASSLGGRSTDTQYF	TGCGCCAGCAGCTTGGGTGGGAGAAGCACAGATACGCAGTATTTT
.	TRBJ1-1	TRBV20-1	.	CSARTGNTEAFF	TGCAGTGCGAGGACGGGGAACACTGAAGCTTTCTTT
few	TRBJ2-1	TRBV20-1	TRBD1	CSARSRDRGYNEQFF	TGCAGTGCTCGGTCACGGGACAGGGGTTACAATGAGCAGTTCTTC
many	TRBJ2-7	TRBV7-2	.	CASSTTYEQYF	TGTGCCAGCAGCACCACCTACGAGCAGTACTTC
few	TRBJ2-7	TRBV5-1	.	CASSPQGLWDEQYF	TGCGCCAGCAGCCCACAGGGCCTCTGGGACGAGCAGTACTTC
many	TRBJ2-1	TRBV7-3	.	CASSVEGLRRGNEQFF	TGTGCCAGCAGCGTAGAGGGACTGCGGAGAGGGAATGAGCAGTTCTTC
.	TRBJ2-1	TRBV28	.	CVSSIEISDFYNEQFF	TGTGTCAGCAGCATCGAGATAAGTGATTTTTACAATGAGCAGTTCTTC
many	TRBJ2-7	TRBV4-1	TRBD2	CASSQDGGLAGYEQYF	TGCGCCAGCAGCCAAGATGGAGGACTAGCGGGGTACGAGCAGTACTTC
.	TRBJ2-5	TRBV2	.	CASTPGLSIYQETQYF	TGTGCCAGTACTCCGGGACTCTCCATCTACCAAGAGACCCAGTACTTC
few	TRBJ2-7	TRBV20-1	.	CSASPGQPYEQYF	TGCAGTGCTAGTCCGGGACAACCCTACGAGCAGTACTTC
.	TRBJ1-2	TRBV29-1	TRBD1	CSVPDRPYGYTF	TGCAGCGTTCCGGACAGGCCCTATGGCTACACCTTC
.	TRBJ2-1	TRBV4-1	.	CASSQEANSLRNEQFF	TGCGCCAGCAGCCAAGAGGCGAACAGCTTACGCAATGAGCAGTTCTTC
.	TRBJ2-7	TRBV28	TRBD2	CASMKFGREYEQYF	TGTGCCAGCATGAAATTCGGGAGGGAATACGAGCAGTACTTC